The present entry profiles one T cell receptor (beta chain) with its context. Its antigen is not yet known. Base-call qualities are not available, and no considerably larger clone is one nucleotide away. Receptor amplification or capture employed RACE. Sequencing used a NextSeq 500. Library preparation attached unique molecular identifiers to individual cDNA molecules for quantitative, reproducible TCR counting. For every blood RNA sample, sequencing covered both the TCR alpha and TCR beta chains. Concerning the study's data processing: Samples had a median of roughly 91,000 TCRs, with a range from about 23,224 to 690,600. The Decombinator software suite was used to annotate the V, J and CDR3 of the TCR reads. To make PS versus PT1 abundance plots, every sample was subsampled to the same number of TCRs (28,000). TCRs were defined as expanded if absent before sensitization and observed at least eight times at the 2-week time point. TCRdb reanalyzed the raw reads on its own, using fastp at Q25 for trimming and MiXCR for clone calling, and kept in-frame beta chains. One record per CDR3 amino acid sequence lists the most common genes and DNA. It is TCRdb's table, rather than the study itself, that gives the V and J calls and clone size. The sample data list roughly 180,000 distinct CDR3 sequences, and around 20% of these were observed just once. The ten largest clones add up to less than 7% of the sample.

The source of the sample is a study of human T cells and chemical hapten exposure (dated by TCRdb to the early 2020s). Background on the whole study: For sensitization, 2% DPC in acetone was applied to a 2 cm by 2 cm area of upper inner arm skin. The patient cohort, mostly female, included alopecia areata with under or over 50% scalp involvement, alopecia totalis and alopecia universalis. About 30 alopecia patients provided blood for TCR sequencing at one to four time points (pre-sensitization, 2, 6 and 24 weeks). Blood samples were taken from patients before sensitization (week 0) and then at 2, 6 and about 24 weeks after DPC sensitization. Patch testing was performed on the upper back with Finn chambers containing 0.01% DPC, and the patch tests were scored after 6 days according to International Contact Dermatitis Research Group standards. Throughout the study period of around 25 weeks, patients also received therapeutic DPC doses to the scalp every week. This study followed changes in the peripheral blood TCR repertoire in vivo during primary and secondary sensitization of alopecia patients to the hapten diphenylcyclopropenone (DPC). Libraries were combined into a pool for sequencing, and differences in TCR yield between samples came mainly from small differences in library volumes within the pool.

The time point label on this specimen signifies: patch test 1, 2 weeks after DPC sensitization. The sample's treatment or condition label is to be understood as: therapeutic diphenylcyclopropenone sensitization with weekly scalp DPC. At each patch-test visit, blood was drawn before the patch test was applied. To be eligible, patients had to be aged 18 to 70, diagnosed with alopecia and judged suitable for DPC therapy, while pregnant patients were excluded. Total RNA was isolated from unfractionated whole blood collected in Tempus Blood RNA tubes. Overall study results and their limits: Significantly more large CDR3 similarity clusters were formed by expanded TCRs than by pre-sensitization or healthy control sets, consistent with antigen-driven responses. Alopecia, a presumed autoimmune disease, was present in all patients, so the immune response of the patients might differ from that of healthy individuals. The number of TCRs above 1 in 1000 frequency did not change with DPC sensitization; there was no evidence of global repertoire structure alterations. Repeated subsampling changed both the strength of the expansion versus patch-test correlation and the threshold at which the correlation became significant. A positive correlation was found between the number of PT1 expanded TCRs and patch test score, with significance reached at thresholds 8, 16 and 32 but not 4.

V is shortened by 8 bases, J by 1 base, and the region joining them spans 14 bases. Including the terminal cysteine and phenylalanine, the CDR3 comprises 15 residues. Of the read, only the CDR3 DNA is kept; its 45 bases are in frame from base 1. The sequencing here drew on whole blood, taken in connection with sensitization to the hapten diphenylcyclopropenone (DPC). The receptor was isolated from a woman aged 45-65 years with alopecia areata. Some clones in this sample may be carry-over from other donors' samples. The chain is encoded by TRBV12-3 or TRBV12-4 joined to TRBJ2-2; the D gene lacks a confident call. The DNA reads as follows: TGTGCCAGCTCACGGCGACCGTTGAACACCGGGGAGCTGTTTTTT. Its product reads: CASSRRPLNTGELFF.